This T cell receptor beta chain appears in the sequencing data of a study of cytomegalovirus exposure and HLA in healthy donors. Study-wide results and limits: Earlier analysis found most TCR beta V segments productive about 87% or about 30% of the time. DRB1 showed the most TCR associations and HLA-C the fewest in a later analysis, as rates varied by HLA locus. Accurate prediction of HLA-A and HLA-B alleles (for most subjects) was reportedly achieved from TCR beta sequences.

60 Vbeta and 13 Jbeta primers were used in PCR. Sequencing used immunoSEQ multiplex PCR; TCRdb keeps in-frame clones, though not all of them. The profile covers more than 150,000 clones, with roughly 80% appearing a single time and 3.8% taken by the ten largest. Healthy people donating bone marrow made up the donors. Concerning this clone: Its specificity is unknown.

Germline CDR1 LNHDA, CDR2 SQIVND (reference sequence). The CDR3 runs 15 residues. Trimming stripped 5 bases from V and 2 bases from J, with 13 bases between. The chain has TRBV19 and TRBJ1-5; no definite D call. The specimen was PBMCs. The receptor was isolated from a man aged 50 to 59 in good health and CMV-seronegative. The CDR3: CASSWASGGNQPQHF. CDR3 DNA: TGTGCCAGTAGTTGGGCCTCCGGGGGCAATCAGCCCCAGCATTTT.